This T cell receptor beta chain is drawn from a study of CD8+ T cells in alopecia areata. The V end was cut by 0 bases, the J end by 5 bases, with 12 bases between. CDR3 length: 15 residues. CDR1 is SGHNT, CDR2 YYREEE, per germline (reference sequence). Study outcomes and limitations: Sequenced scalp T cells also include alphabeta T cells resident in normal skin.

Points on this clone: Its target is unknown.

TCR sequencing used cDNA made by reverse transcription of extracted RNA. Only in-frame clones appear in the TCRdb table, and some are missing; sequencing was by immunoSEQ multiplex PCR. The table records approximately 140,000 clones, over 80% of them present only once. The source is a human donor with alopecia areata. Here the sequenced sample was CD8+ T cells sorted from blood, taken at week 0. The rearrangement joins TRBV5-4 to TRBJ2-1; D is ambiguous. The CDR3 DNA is TGTGCCAGCAGCTTGGCGATAGTCCGAAACAATGAGCAGTTCTTC. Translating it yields CASSLAIVRNNEQFF.